This T cell receptor beta chain derives from a study of blood T cell repertoires in COVID-19. Study in general: Recovered Cohort 3 donors showed two negative PCRs, clearance, or symptom resolution.

This clone has just one count. Germline V lookup: CDR1 SGHRS, CDR2 YFSETQ. Trimming removed 0 bases from V and 0 bases from J; junction bases left unmatched: 4. This CDR3 has 16 amino acids. Original handling: The assay estimated nucleated cells by amplifying reference gene primers. Produced via immunoSEQ multiplex PCR; TCRdb's table is partial and in-frame only. The DNA was the basis for D and trimming; V, J and clone size are from that table. This sample has under 150,000 clones, with about 87% found just once. The receptor was derived from a man in his forties or fifties in a cohort exposed to, infected with or recovered from COVID-19 (not recorded which). Sequencing input: PBMCs or T cells enriched from blood (not recorded which). This chain connects TRBV5-1 to TRBJ2-7; 9 bases fit TRBD2. This chain's CDR3 is CASSLDASGDSYEQYF. The DNA for the CDR3 is TGCGCCAGCAGCTTGGATGCTAGCGGGGACTCCTACGAGCAGTACTTC.